The rows below give T cell receptor beta chains drawn from one sample of a study of CD4+ T cells in melanoma. The repertoire was sequenced with immunoSEQ multiplex PCR; TCRdb's copy has only in-frame clones and lacks some. The sample lists about 140,000 clones, 80% to 95% occurring once. The receptors come from a human donor with melanoma. Each CDR3 is given with its conserved first and last residue. A D gene is named only where the DNA matches it firmly. Rows give clone size only sometimes, using once, few, many, or a class for an expanded clone.

J: TRBJ2-5
V: TRBV18
size: once
D: TRBD1
CDR3: CASSLTGINQETQYF
DNA: TGTGCCAGCTCACTGACAGGGATTAACCAAGAGACCCAGTACTTC

J: TRBJ1-1
V: TRBV5-1
size: once
D: TRBD1
CDR3: CASSRRTGANTEAFF
DNA: TGCGCCAGCAGCAGAAGGACAGGGGCGAACACTGAAGCTTTCTTT

J: TRBJ1-3
V: TRBV5-4
size: -
D: -
CDR3: CASSDSSSGNTIYF
DNA: TGTGCCAGCAGCGACAGTTCCTCTGGAAACACCATATATTTT

J: TRBJ1-3
V: TRBV6-1
size: -
D: -
CDR3: CASSELGANGNTIYF
DNA: TGTGCCAGCAGTGAGTTGGGGGCGAATGGAAACACCATATATTTT

J: TRBJ2-2
V: TRBV4-1
size: -
D: -
CDR3: CASSPSGRIANTGELFF
DNA: TGCGCCAGCAGCCCCTCAGGCCGCATCGCGAACACCGGGGAGCTGTTTTTT

J: TRBJ1-1
V: TRBV7-6
size: -
D: -
CDR3: CASSPQGAGMNTEAFF
DNA: TGTGCCAGCAGCCCTCAAGGGGCAGGTATGAACACTGAAGCTTTCTTT

J: TRBJ2-7
V: TRBV10-3
size: -
D: TRBD1
CDR3: CAMRQGPINEQYF
DNA: TGTGCCATGCGACAGGGGCCCATAAACGAGCAGTACTTC

J: TRBJ1-2
V: TRBV30
size: -
D: -
CDR3: CAWGASGSYYYGYTF
DNA: TGTGCCTGGGGAGCTTCGGGCTCCTACTATTATGGCTACACCTTC

J: TRBJ1-1
V: TRBV2
size: once
D: -
CDR3: CASSARDLTEAFF
DNA: TGTGCCAGCAGTGCACGGGATCTCACTGAAGCTTTCTTT

J: TRBJ2-2
V: TRBV7-9
size: -
D: TRBD1
CDR3: CASSQDRANTGELFF
DNA: TGTGCCAGCAGCCAGGACAGGGCGAACACCGGGGAGCTGTTTTTT

J: TRBJ2-7
V: TRBV19
size: -
D: -
CDR3: CASSIGRGFVRDEQYF
DNA: TGTGCCAGTAGTATAGGCCGAGGGTTTGTAAGAGACGAGCAGTACTTC

J: TRBJ2-3
V: TRBV2
size: few
D: TRBD2
CDR3: CASSERSGGAPDTQYF
DNA: TGTGCCAGCAGTGAGAGGAGCGGGGGGGCCCCAGATACGCAGTATTTT

J: TRBJ2-1
V: TRBV5-6
size: once
D: -
CDR3: CASSLRRGGWYNEQFF
DNA: TGTGCCAGCAGCTTGAGAAGAGGGGGGTGGTACAATGAGCAGTTCTTC

J: TRBJ2-7
V: TRBV4-2
size: -
D: -
CDR3: CASSPERSGNEQYF
DNA: TGTGCCAGCAGCCCGGAGCGGAGCGGCAACGAGCAGTACTTC

J: TRBJ2-5
V: TRBV6-1
size: -
D: TRBD2
CDR3: CASSDQTSGKETQYF
DNA: TGTGCCAGCAGTGACCAGACTAGCGGAAAAGAGACCCAGTACTTC

J: TRBJ1-4
V: TRBV19
size: -
D: -
CDR3: CANSGLGNEKLFF
DNA: TGTGCCAATAGTGGACTTGGAAATGAAAAACTGTTTTTT

J: TRBJ2-5
V: TRBV11-2
size: -
D: TRBD2
CDR3: CASSSGLAETQYF
DNA: TGTGCCAGCAGCTCTGGACTAGCGGAGACCCAGTACTTC

J: TRBJ1-1
V: TRBV7-9
size: -
D: -
CDR3: CASSLPTGTEAFF
DNA: TGTGCCAGCAGCTTACCCACGGGCACTGAAGCTTTCTTT

J: TRBJ2-7
V: TRBV12-5
size: -
D: -
CDR3: CASGAPGDHYYEQYF
DNA: TGTGCTAGTGGGGCCCCAGGGGATCATTACTACGAGCAGTACTTC

J: TRBJ1-2
V: TRBV25-1
size: -
D: -
CDR3: CASSRSGGRWDGYTF
DNA: TGTGCCAGCTCTCGCTCTGGGGGCAGGTGGGATGGCTACACCTTC

J: TRBJ2-5
V: TRBV4-1
size: once
D: -
CDR3: CASSQDGGTNQETQYF
DNA: TGCGCCAGCAGCCAAGATGGGGGGACAAACCAAGAGACCCAGTACTTC

J: TRBJ2-3
V: TRBV7-9
size: -
D: -
CDR3: CASSLGTASTDTQYF
DNA: TGTGCCAGCAGCTTAGGGACAGCTAGCACAGATACGCAGTATTTT

J: TRBJ2-7
V: TRBV6-6
size: -
D: -
CDR3: CASTLEQGSYEQYF
DNA: TGTGCCAGCACTCTTGAACAGGGATCCTACGAGCAGTACTTC

J: TRBJ2-1
V: TRBV5-1
size: -
D: TRBD1
CDR3: CASSSGQVDNEQFF
DNA: TGCGCCAGCAGCTCAGGACAGGTCGACAATGAGCAGTTCTTC

J: TRBJ1-6
V: TRBV7-9
size: -
D: -
CDR3: CASSLPGSPLHF
DNA: TGTGCCAGCAGCCTACCTGGGTCACCCCTCCACTTT

J: TRBJ1-5
V: TRBV19
size: -
D: -
CDR3: CASSIAGGGKNQPQHF
DNA: TGTGCCAGTAGTATAGCGGGCGGGGGGAAAAATCAGCCCCAGCATTTT